One sample yielded the 13 T cell receptor beta chains listed below, sequenced in a study of PD-1 blockade in mismatch repair-deficient tumors. Produced via immunoSEQ multiplex PCR; TCRdb's table is partial and in-frame only. The sample consists of 90,000 to 120,000 clones, about 79% of them appearing once. Sequenced here: peripheral blood, sampled about eight months after starting pembrolizumab. The receptors shown here come from an adult with mismatch repair-deficient cancer.

J is TRBJ1-1 and V is TRBV4-1; D not certain. Germline V gene data show CDR1 as MGHRA and CDR2 as YSYEKL. The CDR3 totals 14 residues. V lost 4 bases and J 1 base, leaving 10 bases between the germline ends. DNA for the CDR3: TGCGCCAGCAGCCCCCTGGGAGGGAACACTGAAGCTTTCTTT. As protein: CASSPLGGNTEAFF.

The chain combines TRBV30 with TRBJ2-7; D ambiguous. The germline CDR1 and CDR2 sequences are GTSNPN and SVGIG (reference sequence). Trimming removed 2 bases at V and 1 base at J, with 6 bases between. The CDR3 length is 12 residues. The chain's CDR3 is CAWSPRSYEQYF. As DNA, the CDR3 is TGTGCCTGGAGTCCCAGGTCCTACGAGCAGTACTTC.

V and J are TRBV7-8 and TRBJ2-5; TRBD2 matches at 14 bases. This CDR3 region has 18 residues. Trimming removed 5 bases from V and 5 bases from J; junction bases left unmatched: 13. CDR1 is SGHVS and CDR2 is FQNEAQ in the germline V gene. CDR3 region: CASSPWTSGRLTRETQYF. In DNA, the CDR3 is TGTGCCAGCAGCCCCTGGACTAGCGGGAGGCTTACGAGGGAGACCCAGTACTTC. Complete variable domain (other parts from reference TRBV7-8 and TRBJ2-5): GAGVSQSPRYKVAKRGQDVALRCDPISGHVSLFWYQQALGQGPEFLTYFQNEAQLDKSGLPSDRFFAERPEGSVSTLKIQRTQQEDSAVYLCASSPWTSGRLTRETQYFGPGTRLLVL.

The gene calls are TRBV18 and TRBJ1-2; D gene unclear. From germline, CDR1 is KGHSH and CDR2 LQKENI. The CDR3 spans 16 residues. V lost 5 bases and J 6 bases, leaving 22 bases between the germline ends. The CDR3: CASSVSDAGVTNGYTF. In DNA, the CDR3 is TGTGCCAGCTCAGTTTCGGACGCCGGGGTAACTAATGGCTACACCTTC.

CDR3 residues: CASSPGTSARRAYNEQFF. CDR3 in DNA: TGTGCCAGCAGCCCCGGGACTAGCGCCAGGAGGGCCTACAATGAGCAGTTCTTC. The rearrangement links TRBV13 to TRBJ2-1; 10 positions match TRBD2. The CDR3 covers 18 residues. Trimming took 5 bases from V and 2 from J; bases not matched to a gene: 12. Germline assignment: CDR1 PRHDT and CDR2 FYEKMQ (reference sequence).

The chain has TRBV6-5 and TRBJ1-5, with TRBD1 identical over 7 bases. The CDR3 runs 14 residues. Germline loops: CDR1 MNHEY, CDR2 SVGAGI. V lost 5 bases to trimming and J lost 5 bases; unmatched junction nucleotides: 6. The CDR3 bases are TGTGCCAGCAGTCTCAGACAGGGATATCAGCCCCAGCATTTT. Translating it yields CASSLRQGYQPQHF.

The gene calls are TRBV5-1 and TRBJ2-5, with 7 bases that match TRBD1. CDR1 and CDR2 (germline): SGHRS, YFSETQ. The CDR3 covers 14 residues. The J segment lost 6 bases and the V segment lost 0 bases, leaving 5 bases of the junction unmatched. In DNA, the CDR3 is TGCGCCAGCAGCTTGGAGGGGGCCAGTCAGACCCAGTACTTC. Protein sequence: CASSLEGASQTQYF.

The chain joins TRBV27 to TRBJ2-3; TRBD1 agrees at 9 bases. Germline values: CDR1 MNHEY, CDR2 SMNVEV (reference sequence). V shed 2 bases, J shed 5 bases, and the junction held 8 bases outside the gene matches. This CDR3 has 16 amino acids. CDR3 DNA: TGTGCCAGCAGTTTACCGGGACAGGGAGTCGGAGATACGCAGTATTTT. Residues: CASSLPGQGVGDTQYF.

V and J are TRBV7-9 and TRBJ1-1; D perhaps matches TRBD1 (5 bases). Germline loops: CDR1 SEHNR, CDR2 FQNEAQ (reference sequence). V was cut by 2 bases and J by 8 bases, with 9 bases left in between. There are 12 residues in the CDR3. For the CDR3, the DNA is TGTGCCAGCAGCTTAAAAACAGGCGAAGCTTTCTTT. Its protein is CASSLKTGEAFF.

V usage is TRBV29-1 and J usage is TRBJ2-7; 7 bases align to TRBD2. V lost 7 bases, J lost 0 bases, and 0 bases stayed unmatched. The length of the CDR3 is 11 residues. Per germline, CDR1 SQVTM and CDR2 ANQGSEA. The CDR3 is CSGGGSYEQYF. Written as DNA, the CDR3 is TGCAGCGGGGGGGGCTCCTACGAGCAGTACTTC.

This chain uses TRBV9 with TRBJ1-2, with D uncertain. Between the trimmed V and J ends, which lost 3 bases and 8 bases, there was a span of 11 bases. The CDR3 is 12 residues long. CDR1 is SGDLS and CDR2 is YYNGEE in the germline V gene. This CDR3 is CASSAGQSGYTF. In nucleotides, the CDR3 is TGTGCCAGCAGCGCCGGGCAGAGCGGCTACACCTTC. The entire variable domain, with the rest obtained from reference TRBV9 and TRBJ1-2, is as follows: DSGVTQTPKHLITATGQRVTLRCSPRSGDLSVYWYQQSLDQGLQFLIQYYNGEERAKGNILERFSAQQFPDLHSELNLSSLELGDSALYFCASSAGQSGYTFGSGTRLTVV.

The chain links TRBV5-4 to TRBJ2-2; 7 nucleotides line up with TRBD1. Germline trimming cut 1 base from V and 6 bases from J; bases unmatched to any gene: 6. The CDR3 sequence is 15 residues long. Germline V CDR1 and CDR2: SGHNT, YYREEE (reference sequence). The CDR3, as DNA: TGTGCCAGCAGCTTGCCCGGGACAGAGGCCGGGGAGCTGTTTTTT. Residues: CASSLPGTEAGELFF.

This chain uses TRBV9 with TRBJ1-4; D call uncertain. CDR1 SGDLS and CDR2 YYNGEE come from the germline V gene. This CDR3 contains 14 residues. V was trimmed by 3 bases and J by 7 bases, leaving 13 bases between them. The CDR3 DNA follows: TGTGCCAGCAGCGAGCTCCCGAGTGGTGAAAAACTGTTTTTT. Residues: CASSELPSGEKLFF.